Shown below are 15 T cell receptor beta chains from a single sample sequenced in a study of CD8+CD57+ T cells in acquired aplastic anemia. Before being chosen for sequencing, patients had shown CD8+CD57+ cell expansion by flow cytometry. Genomic DNA constituted the template upon which TCR beta VDJ and CDR3 profiling was performed. Via MiXCR, TCRdb re-called the reads, giving one row per CDR3 protein. The sample lists just over 450,000 distinct CDR3 sequences, more than 25% occurring once. Material for sequencing was sorted CD4+, CD8+, or CD8+CD57+ T cells (not recorded which) from PBMCs. All receptors come from a human donor with aplastic anemia.

The V and J genes are TRBV7-8 and TRBJ2-2; no clear D gene. Trimming cost V 3 bases and J 0 bases, with 11 bases left between them. This CDR3 region has 16 residues. The germline V gene encodes CDR1 SGHVS and CDR2 FQNEAQ. The CDR3 DNA follows: TGTGCCAGCAGCTTTGAAGGGTCCGCGAACACCGGGGAGCTGTTTTTT. It specifies CASSFEGSANTGELFF.

V usage is TRBV25-1 and J usage is TRBJ2-7, with 9 positions matching TRBD2. CDR3 length: 14 amino acids. V shed 6 bases, J shed 5 bases, and the junction held 8 bases outside the gene matches. The germline gives CDR1 MGHDK, CDR2 SYGVNS. The CDR3 sequence is CASSWSGGGDEQYF. For the CDR3, the DNA is TGTGCCAGCAGCTGGAGCGGCGGGGGGGACGAGCAGTACTTC.

This clonotype was seen at least ten times. The chain uses TRBV11-2 and TRBJ1-5; 7 bases match TRBD1. Germline V gene data show CDR1 as SGHAT and CDR2 as FQNNGV. The CDR3 contains 15 residues. The V and J ends lost 3 bases and 5 bases, in that order; junction bases with no gene match: 7. CDR3 region: CASSFVSGGDQPQHF. CDR3 nucleotide sequence: TGTGCCAGCAGCTTCGTCTCAGGGGGAGATCAGCCCCAGCATTTT.

In this sample, this clonotype turned up a few times. The V gene is TRBV10-3, the J gene TRBJ2-7; 7 nucleotides align to TRBD2. Germline CDR1 ENHRY, CDR2 SYGVKD. Germline trimming cut 8 bases from V and 2 bases from J; bases unmatched to any gene: 9. The CDR3 is 14 amino acids. DNA for the CDR3: TGTGCCATCTGGGGGGGGACTGGCGCCTACGAGCAGTACTTC. Its protein product is CAIWGGTGAYEQYF.

This clonotype occurred many times. The chain carries TRBV10-3 and TRBJ1-5; 9 bases are a match to TRBD1. The CDR3 is 13 residues long. Per germline, CDR1 ENHRY and CDR2 SYGVKD. Losses at the gene ends were 10 bases for V and 6 bases for J; bases not matched to a gene: 7. The CDR3 sequence is CATTGGGGQPQHF. The CDR3 DNA reads as TGTGCCACGACAGGGGGTGGGGGTCAGCCCCAGCATTTT.

Details on this clonotype: This may come from a read error, since a much larger clone is one base off. The chain has TRBV19 and TRBJ1-2; 7 bases fit TRBD1. Trimming at V came to 5 bases and at J to 3 bases, leaving 9 bases not matched to a gene. Germline assignment: CDR1 LNHDA and CDR2 SQIVND (reference sequence). This CDR3 spans 15 amino acids. The CDR3 sequence: CASSPSGQGDYGYTF. CDR3 sequence (DNA): TGTGCCAGTAGTCCATCCGGGCAGGGGGACTATGGCTACACCTTC.

This clonotype was counted only a few times. This chain joins TRBV10-3 and TRBJ2-5, with 7 bases matching TRBD1. V gave up 3 bases and J gave up 7 bases; unmatched junction bases: 8. The CDR3 is made up of 14 amino acids. Germline V lookup: CDR1 ENHRY, CDR2 SYGVKD. CDR3 sequence (DNA): TGTGCCATCAGTGAAGTCAGGGGGTCGGGGACCCAGTACTTC. Translating gives CAISEVRGSGTQYF.

The chain has TRBV30 and TRBJ1-2; D is ambiguous. Germline V gene data show CDR1 as GTSNPN and CDR2 as SVGIG (reference sequence). Trimming removed 3 bases from V and 0 bases from J, with 11 bases in between. The CDR3 loop spans 14 amino acids. The CDR3 loop reads CAWRTDPANYGYTF. The CDR3 region has the DNA TGTGCCTGGAGGACCGATCCAGCTAACTATGGCTACACCTTC.

This clonotype was counted ten times or more. The V call is TRBV20-1, the J call TRBJ2-1; 12 bases map to TRBD2. V lost 1 base, J lost 6 bases, and 7 bases stayed unmatched. CDR3 length: 16 amino acids. The germline CDR1 and CDR2 sequences are DFQATT and SNEGSKA (reference sequence). The CDR3 is CSARAWTSGTVNEQFF. The CDR3 bases are TGCAGTGCTAGAGCATGGACTAGCGGGACGGTCAATGAGCAGTTCTTC.

This clonotype was found a few times. The V call is TRBV9, the J call TRBJ1-3, with D tentatively TRBD1 (5 bases). V shed 2 bases and J shed 0 bases, with 15 bases lying between them. CDR1 and CDR2 from the germline V gene are SGDLS and YYNGEE. The CDR3 contains 17 residues. The DNA for the CDR3 is TGTGCCAGCAGCGTGGGCCCCGGGGGGATCTCTGGAAACACCATATATTTT. Translating gives CASSVGPGGISGNTIYF.

This clonotype has at least ten counts. The rearrangement joins TRBV19 to TRBJ2-7, with D possibly being TRBD1 or TRBD2 (5 bases each). There are 15 residues in the CDR3. From germline, CDR1 is LNHDA and CDR2 SQIVND (reference sequence). Trimming left V 5 bases short and J 1 base short, with 15 bases between. CDR3: CASSSSRGASYEQYF. The DNA for the CDR3 is TGTGCCAGTAGTTCGTCCCGAGGGGCGTCCTACGAGCAGTACTTC.

This clonotype was picked up many times. CDR3 sequence (DNA): TGTGCCAGCAGTGAGTGGGACAGCTATGGCTACACCTTC. Translation: CASSEWDSYGYTF. The chain joins TRBV25-1 to TRBJ1-2; 7 bases map to TRBD1. The CDR3 spans 13 residues. Per germline, CDR1 MGHDK and CDR2 SYGVNS. V shed 3 bases, J shed 4 bases, and the junction held 2 bases outside the gene matches.

This clonotype was seen once. This rearrangement joins TRBV6-1 to TRBJ1-1; D is undetermined. CDR1 and CDR2 from the germline V gene are MNHNS and SASEGT. Trimming took 6 bases from V and 4 from J, leaving 18 bases between them. The CDR3 totals 15 residues. CDR3 sequence reads: CASSLLPMTTTEAFF. CDR3 coding DNA: TGTGCCAGCAGCTTATTACCGATGACTACCACTGAAGCTTTCTTT.

V is TRBV5-8 and J is TRBJ1-1; D is unresolved. From germline, CDR1 is SGHTS and CDR2 YDEGEE. V was shortened by 10 bases and J by 4 bases, with 14 bases between the two germline ends. The CDR3 is 12 amino acids. CDR3: CASGGVATEAFF. The CDR3 nucleotides are TGTGCCTCGGGCGGGGTGGCCACTGAAGCTTTCTTT. The full variable domain, in which reference TRBV5-8 and TRBJ1-1 provide the parts outside the CDR3, is EAGVTQSPTHLIKTRGQQATLRCSPISGHTSVYWYQQALGLGLQFLLWYDEGEERNRGNFPPRFSGRQFPNYSSELNVNALELEDSALYLCASGGVATEAFFGQGTRLTVV.

The chain is built from TRBV11-1 and TRBJ2-1; 9 positions match TRBD1. Germline CDR1 reads SGHAT; CDR2 reads FQDESV (reference sequence). J gave up 4 bases and V 6 bases, and 4 bases lay outside the gene matches. There are 14 residues in the CDR3. The CDR3 protein is CASSPGQGYNEQFF. The CDR3 DNA sequence: TGTGCCAGCAGTCCGGGACAGGGATACAATGAGCAGTTCTTC.